Detailed here is one T cell receptor (beta chain). The data are from a study of blood T cell repertoires in COVID-19. Looking at the study overall: The analysed material was cDNA or gDNA that came from T cells, B-cell-depleted T cells, or PBMCs.

Profiled with immunoSEQ multiplex PCR; TCRdb holds only in-frame clones, not every one. The sample includes 200,000 to 250,000 clones, 65% to 90% of them seen just once. The germline V gene has CDR1 MNHNS and CDR2 SASEGT. CDR3 length: 13 residues. Trimming left V 1 base short and J 6 bases short, with 9 bases between. Seattle patients were enrolled while actively infected and followed longitudinally. The receptor's source is a woman between 65 and 79 years old with COVID-19, enrolled during active disease. The V call is TRBV6-1, the J call TRBJ1-1; weak D call: TRBD1 (5 bases). Sequencing used peripheral blood. CDR3 protein: CASSEGRVAEAFF. The CDR3, as DNA: TGTGCCAGCAGTGAAGGCAGGGTCGCTGAAGCTTTCTTT.